What follows is one TCR beta chain and its context. Assay used: immunoSEQ multiplex PCR; TCRdb lists only in-frame clones, some missing. The sample carries about 50,000 clones, 81% recorded once. CDR1 ENHRY and CDR2 SYGVKD come from the germline V gene. V was pared by 11 bases and J by 0 bases, with 9 bases between. The CDR3 runs 12 residues. These data belong to a study of blood T cell repertoires in COVID-19. Study in general: Collection of acute and convalescent COVID-19 samples took place in the United States, Italy and Spain.

The sequence was collected from a woman of 80 years or more with COVID-19, enrolled during active disease. This chain connects TRBV10-3 to TRBJ2-3, with D perhaps TRBD2 (6 bases). Sequenced material: peripheral blood. DNA of the CDR3: TGTGCCGCCGGGACTAGCACAGATACGCAGTATTTT. Translated: CAAGTSTDTQYF.